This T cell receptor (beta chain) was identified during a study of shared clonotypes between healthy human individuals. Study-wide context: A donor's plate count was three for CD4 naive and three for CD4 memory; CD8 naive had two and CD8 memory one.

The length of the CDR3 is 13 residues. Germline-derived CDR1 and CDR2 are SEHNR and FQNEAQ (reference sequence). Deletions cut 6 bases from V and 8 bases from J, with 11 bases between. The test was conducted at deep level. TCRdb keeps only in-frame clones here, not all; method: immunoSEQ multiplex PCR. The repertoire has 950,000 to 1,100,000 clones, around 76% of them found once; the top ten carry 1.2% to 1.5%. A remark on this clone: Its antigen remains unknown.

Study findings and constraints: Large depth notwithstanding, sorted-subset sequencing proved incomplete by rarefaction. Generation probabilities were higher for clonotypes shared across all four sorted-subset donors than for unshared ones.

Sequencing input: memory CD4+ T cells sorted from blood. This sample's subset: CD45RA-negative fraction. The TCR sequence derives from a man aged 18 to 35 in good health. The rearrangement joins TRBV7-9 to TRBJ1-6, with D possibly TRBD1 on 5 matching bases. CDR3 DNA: TGTGCCAGCAGTTGGGGGGGAGATTCACCCCTCCACTTT. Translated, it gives CASSWGGDSPLHF. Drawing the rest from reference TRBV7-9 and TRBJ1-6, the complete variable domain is DTGVSQNPRHKITKRGQNVTFRCDPISEHNRLYWYRQTLGQGPEFLTYFQNEAQLEKSRLLSDRFSAERPKGSFSTLEIQRTEQGDSAMYLCASSWGGDSPLHFGNGTRLTVT.